Listed below are T cell receptor beta chains from one sample, sequenced in a study of shared clonotypes between healthy human individuals. Libraries were prepared by immunoSEQ multiplex PCR; TCRdb keeps only in-frame clonotypes and omits some of them. The data contain around 1.9 million clones, roughly 91% of them singletons. Input material: naive CD8+ T cells from PBMCs. These receptors all come from a man between 18 and 29 years old in good health. Some clones in this sample may be carry-over from other donors' samples. Each CDR3 is given with its conserved first and last residue. D genes are given only for firm matches. Some rows mark clone size as missing; the rest say once, few, many or name a class of expanded clone.

>TRBV2|-|TRBJ2-5|-
CASAEAETQYF
TGTGCCAGCGCTGAGGCAGAGACCCAGTACTTC
>TRBV9|-|TRBJ2-7|-
CASSVGQASSYEQYF
TGTGCCAGCAGCGTAGGGCAGGCCAGCTCCTACGAGCAGTACTTC
>TRBV29-1|-|TRBJ1-2|-
CSVETLTADYGYTF
TGCAGCGTTGAAACCCTGACAGCAGACTATGGCTACACCTTC
>TRBV27|once|TRBJ2-3|-
CASTFLPTRNTDTQYF
TGTGCCAGCACGTTTCTTCCCACCCGAAACACAGATACGCAGTATTTT
>TRBV15|-|TRBJ2-7|TRBD2
CATSTGGSSYEQYF
TGTGCCACCAGCACGGGAGGGAGCTCCTACGAGCAGTACTTC
>TRBV2|-|TRBJ2-2|-
CASKMSGTTTGELFF
TGTGCCAGCAAAATGTCCGGGACAACAACCGGGGAGCTGTTTTTT
>TRBV13|-|TRBJ2-7|TRBD1
CASSLGGTGGSYEQYF
TGTGCCAGCAGCCTAGGGGGGACAGGGGGATCCTACGAGCAGTACTTC
>TRBV19|-|TRBJ1-1|TRBD1
CASSPRDNRGEAFF
TGTGCCAGTAGTCCTCGGGACAACAGGGGTGAAGCTTTCTTT
>TRBV7-9|-|TRBJ1-3|TRBD1
CASSPGGSTGNTIYF
TGTGCCAGCAGCCCAGGGGGCAGCACTGGAAACACCATATATTTT
>TRBV10-3|-|TRBJ2-7|TRBD2
CASLAGGSSYEQYF
TGTGCCAGCCTAGCGGGAGGGAGCTCCTACGAGCAGTACTTC
>TRBV9|-|TRBJ2-7|-
CASSAPGRNEQYF
TGTGCCAGCAGCGCCCCCGGGCGGAACGAGCAGTACTTC
>TRBV28|-|TRBJ2-2|-
CASSLPLNTGELFF
TGTGCCAGCAGTTTACCCCTGAACACCGGGGAGCTGTTTTTT